The clone carrying this TCR beta chain was counted ten times or more. This sample is part of a study of T cells in Graves' hyperthyroidism and ophthalmopathy. Losses at the gene ends were 5 bases for V and 6 bases for J; bases not matched to a gene: 14. Germline V CDR1 and CDR2: MDHEN, SYDVKM. The CDR3 is 17 residues long. The CDR3 regions of TCR beta were amplified from RNA transcripts. An initial round of RT-PCR targeting the TCR CDR3 relied on the HTBI primer set. TCRdb reprocessed the multiplex PCR reads via MiXCR and lists one record per CDR3 protein. The top ten hold roughly 7.1% of the sample, which has fewer than 650,000 distinct CDR3 sequences, 13% to 15% seen once.

The origin of this receptor is a woman aged 18-35 years with Graves' ophthalmopathy. This chain uses TRBV28 with TRBJ2-3; 10 bases align to TRBD1. Specimen: blood. Here the CDR3 reads CASSPLFRDRGRDTQYF. The CDR3 DNA reads TGTGCCAGCAGTCCTCTTTTCCGGGACAGGGGTCGGGATACGCAGTATTTT.